This T cell receptor (beta chain) emerged from a study of preoperative IRX-2 immunotherapy in early breast cancer. Per germline, CDR1 MNHGY and CDR2 SAAAGT. The CDR3 has 13 residues. Clones were read by immunoSEQ multiplex PCR, and TCRdb kept only the in-frame ones, dropping some. The sample holds 25,000 to 30,000 clones; 70% to 85% are singletons and the top ten take 3% to 3.5%. As for treatment: preoperative locoregional IRX-2 cytokine immunotherapy. Samples came from a phase Ib trial of preoperative locoregional IRX-2 cytokine immunotherapy. This chain links TRBV6-8 with TRBJ2-7, with 7 bases matching TRBD1. Sampling was conducted from a patient treated with IRX-2 immunotherapy. The TCR was taken from a human donor with breast cancer. The CDR3 spells CAGRQGATYEQYF. The CDR3, as DNA: TGTGCGGGCCGACAGGGCGCTACCTACGAGCAGTACTTC.